Presented here are 28 T cell receptor beta chains from one specimen sequenced in a study of control samples from healthy donors and cancer patients. Sequencing used immunoSEQ multiplex PCR; TCRdb keeps in-frame clones, though not all of them. The sample includes 98,000 or so clones, around 80% of them seen just once. The specimen was blood. These receptors originate from a man aged 18-30 years in good health.

This clone was counted only a few times. The chain links TRBV6-1 to TRBJ2-5; the match to TRBD2 covers 9 bases. The CDR3 loop spans 17 amino acids. V lost 1 base to trimming and J lost 5 bases; unmatched junction nucleotides: 11. Germline assignment: CDR1 MNHNS and CDR2 SASEGT. The CDR3 bases are TGTGCCAGCAGTGAAGGAGTCTGGCGGGGGGGCAGGGAGACCCAGTACTTC. Translated, it gives CASSEGVWRGGRETQYF.

This clone was detected a few times. V is TRBV4-3 and J is TRBJ1-6; no firm D call. The CDR3 covers 14 residues. CDR1 is LGHNA and CDR2 is YSLEER in the germline V gene. V lost 1 base and J lost 7, with 8 bases in between. The CDR3 bases are TGCGCCAGCAGCCAAGTGACCCCAAATTCACCCCTCCACTTT. This gives the protein CASSQVTPNSPLHF.

The CDR3 DNA follows: TGCGCCAGCAGCTTGGCTTGGGGACTTCCGAGCTCCTACAATGAGCAGTTCTTC. Translating gives CASSLAWGLPSSYNEQFF. V usage is TRBV5-1 and J usage is TRBJ2-1, with D possibly TRBD2 on 6 matching bases. The V and J ends lost 0 bases and 0 bases respectively, with 16 bases between them. The germline gives CDR1 SGHRS, CDR2 YFSETQ. The CDR3 runs to 18 residues.

V gene TRBV14 combines with J gene TRBJ1-6; no reliable D call. The CDR3 loop spans 15 amino acids. The germline V and J ends were trimmed by 3 bases and 7 bases, with 13 bases remaining between them. Germline V gene data show CDR1 as SGHDN and CDR2 as FVKESK. The CDR3 protein is CASSHRLGLNSPLHF. The DNA of the CDR3 is TGTGCCAGCAGCCACAGGCTAGGGTTGAATTCACCCCTCCACTTT. Based on the CDR3 plus reference TRBV14 and TRBJ1-6, the full variable domain is EAGVTQFPSHSVIEKGQTVTLRCDPISGHDNLYWYRRVMGKEIKFLLHFVKESKQDESGMPNNRFLAERTGGTYSTLKVQPAELEDSGVYFCASSHRLGLNSPLHFGNGTRLTVT.

The chain is built from TRBV12-3 or TRBV12-4 and TRBJ1-5, with D perhaps TRBD1 (5 bases). The CDR3 has 12 residues. V lost 7 bases to trimming and J lost 6 bases, with 10 bases between them. The CDR3 sequence: CASTEGFQPQHF. CDR3 DNA sequence: TGTGCCAGCACCGAGGGGTTTCAGCCCCAGCATTTT.

The rearrangement links TRBV19 to TRBJ2-2; tentatively, D is TRBD1 (6 bases). Germline CDR1 reads LNHDA; CDR2 reads SQIVND (reference sequence). The CDR3 is 14 amino acids. V lost 6 bases and J 7 bases, leaving 15 bases between the germline ends. CDR3 protein: CASRDGQLYGELFF. CDR3 nucleotide sequence: TGTGCCAGTAGGGATGGACAGTTATACGGGGAGCTGTTTTTT.

The J gene is TRBJ1-4, the V gene TRBV2; 9 nucleotides agree with TRBD1. The CDR3 length is 15 residues. Germline CDR1 is SNHLY and CDR2 is FYNNEI. With V trimmed by 2 bases and J by 8 bases, 6 bases remained unmatched. CDR3 in amino acids: CASSESDRGGEKLFF. The DNA for the CDR3 is TGTGCCAGCAGTGAATCGGACAGGGGTGGGGAAAAACTGTTTTTT.

The chain joins TRBV11-2 to TRBJ2-7; D is ambiguous. There are 13 residues in the CDR3. Germline V gene data show CDR1 as SGHAT and CDR2 as FQNNGV. Deletions cut 1 base from V and 6 bases from J, with 10 bases between. Written as DNA, the CDR3 is TGTGCCAGCAGCTTAGCGACTCGGAGCGAGCAGTACTTC. Protein product: CASSLATRSEQYF.

The chain combines TRBV9 with TRBJ1-3; D unclear. The V end lost 3 bases, the J end lost 0 bases, and 13 bases lay between the germline ends. Germline CDR1 SGDLS, CDR2 YYNGEE. The CDR3 totals 16 residues. CDR3 sequence reads: CASSEGGRFSGNTIYF. The CDR3 DNA is TGTGCCAGCAGCGAAGGAGGGAGATTCTCTGGAAACACCATATATTTT.

V gene TRBV2 combines with J gene TRBJ1-2, with 7 bases matching TRBD1. Germline assignment: CDR1 SNHLY and CDR2 FYNNEI. Trimming cost V 6 bases and J 4 bases; bases outside gene matches: 14. The CDR3 sequence is 16 residues long. CDR3 protein: CASRERSTGLGYGYTF. The CDR3 DNA is TGTGCCAGCAGGGAAAGATCGACAGGGTTGGGCTATGGCTACACCTTC.

This CDR3 is CASSHVDRLTYEQYV. The CDR3, as DNA: TGCGCCAGCAGCCACGTGGACAGGCTAACCTACGAGCAGTACGTC. This chain joins TRBV4-1 and TRBJ2-7; 7 bases align to TRBD1. The CDR3 contains 15 residues. Germline CDR1 and CDR2: MGHRA and YSYEKL. The V and J ends lost 3 bases and 2 bases, in that order; junction bases with no gene match: 7.

This chain links TRBV5-8 with TRBJ1-1; 8 positions match TRBD1. This CDR3 is 16 amino acids long. The junction had 10 bases not matched to a gene; V was cut back by 2 bases and J by 4 bases. Germline-derived CDR1 and CDR2 are SGHTS and YDEGEE. The chain's CDR3 is CASSLGSGTGGTEAFF. CDR3 sequence (DNA): TGTGCCAGCAGCTTAGGAAGCGGTACAGGGGGCACTGAAGCTTTCTTT.

V and J are TRBV30 and TRBJ2-1; D is unclear. Germline CDR1 reads GTSNPN; CDR2 reads SVGIG (reference sequence). V lost 5 bases and J lost 7, with 9 bases in between. The CDR3 runs 11 residues. The CDR3 DNA sequence: TGTGCCTGGGCTCTAGGGAATGAGCAGTTCTTC. Amino acid sequence: CAWALGNEQFF.

This chain links TRBV12-3 or TRBV12-4 with TRBJ1-1; D uncertain. V was clipped by 2 bases and J by 2 bases, with 6 bases between them. This CDR3 is 13 amino acids long. CDR3 amino acids: CASSLRENTEAFF. As DNA, the CDR3 is TGTGCCAGCAGTTTAAGAGAAAACACTGAAGCTTTCTTT.

The J gene is TRBJ2-5, the V gene TRBV6-1, with D perhaps TRBD2 (6 bases). CDR1 MNHNS and CDR2 SASEGT come from the germline V gene. CDR3 length equals 14 residues. V dropped 1 base and J dropped 7 bases, with 13 bases sitting between them. The CDR3 DNA reads as TGTGCCAGCAGTGAAGTTGGGGGGTGGGCGACCCAGTACTTC. It yields the protein CASSEVGGWATQYF.

The chain has TRBV29-1 and TRBJ1-2; no reliable D call. The germline gives CDR1 SQVTM, CDR2 ANQGSEA. V was pared by 3 bases and J by 5 bases, with 4 bases between. The CDR3 has 10 residues. CDR3 in DNA: TGCAGCGTTGACACGTATGGCTACACCTTC. This encodes CSVDTYGYTF.

In its sample, this clone was seen many times. The chain combines TRBV2 with TRBJ2-7; D not certain. The CDR3 length is 11 residues. V lost 2 bases and J 4 bases, leaving 3 bases between the germline ends. Germline lookup yields CDR1 SNHLY and CDR2 FYNNEI. As DNA, the CDR3 is TGTGCCAGCAGTGAACAATACGAGCAGTACGTC. Amino acid sequence: CASSEQYEQYV.

This chain connects TRBV5-1 to TRBJ2-1; TRBD1 aligns across 11 bases. CDR1 and CDR2 from the germline V gene are SGHRS and YFSETQ. CDR3 length equals 15 residues. After removal of 5 bases from V and 6 bases from J, the junction contained 7 bases not matched to a gene. CDR3 in DNA: TGCGCCAGCAGTCGGACAGGGGGCGTTTCCAATGAGCAGTTCTTC. Amino acids: CASSRTGGVSNEQFF.

V gene TRBV6-5 combines with J gene TRBJ1-2, with D perhaps TRBD1 (5 bases). CDR3 length: 13 amino acids. The V gene's germline CDR1 is MNHEY and CDR2 SVGAGI. V was trimmed by 8 bases and J by 5 bases, leaving 15 bases between them. CDR3 sequence: CASRLSGPYGYTF. The CDR3 nucleotides are TGTGCCAGCCGACTATCGGGACCTTATGGCTACACCTTC.

This clone was seen many times. This chain uses TRBV2 with TRBJ1-1; 9 nucleotides agree with TRBD1. Germline CDR1 SNHLY, CDR2 FYNNEI. This CDR3 region has 15 residues. The V gene end was trimmed by 6 bases and the J gene end by 2 bases; junction bases not matched to a gene: 7. In DNA form, the CDR3 reads TGTGCCAGCAGCGTACCGGGACAGGGCAACACTGAAGCTTTCTTT. Translation: CASSVPGQGNTEAFF. The full variable domain, its missing parts supplied by reference TRBV2 and TRBJ1-1, is EPEVTQTPSHQVTQMGQEVILRCVPISNHLYFYWYRQILGQKVEFLVSFYNNEISEKSEIFDDQFSVERPDGSNFTLKIRSTKLEDSAMYFCASSVPGQGNTEAFFGQGTRLTVV.

This sequence joins TRBV28 and TRBJ1-5, with a weak D call TRBD1 (5 bases). Germline V lookup: CDR1 MDHEN, CDR2 SYDVKM. V gave up 4 bases and J gave up 6 bases, with 16 bases separating them. The CDR3 runs to 15 residues. As DNA, the CDR3 is TGTGCCAGCAGTTCCTCGGACAAGGGTCCTCAGCCCCAGCATTTT. Amino acids: CASSSSDKGPQPQHF.

This rearrangement joins TRBV5-6 to TRBJ1-3; TRBD1 matches 7 bases. The CDR3 sequence is 13 residues long. Germline lookup yields CDR1 SGHDT and CDR2 YYEEEE. J gave up 5 bases and V 4 bases, and 3 bases lay outside the gene matches. This CDR3 reads CASSPQGRNTIYF. The CDR3 DNA follows: TGTGCCAGCAGCCCACAGGGGAGAAACACCATATATTTT. Supplemented by reference TRBV5-6 and TRBJ1-3, the full variable domain reads DAGVTQSPTHLIKTRGQQVTLRCSPKSGHDTVSWYQQALGQGPQFIFQYYEEEERQRGNFPDRFSGHQFPNYSSELNVNALLLGDSALYLCASSPQGRNTIYFGEGSWLTVV.

The V and J genes are TRBV27 and TRBJ2-1, with 10 bases lining up with TRBD1. The CDR3 consists of 13 residues. The ends lost 7 bases at V and 8 bases at J; junction bases unmatched: 5. In germline, CDR1 is MNHEY, CDR2 SMNVEV (reference sequence). In DNA, the CDR3 is TGTGCCAGCACTGGGGACAGGGGAGATGAGCAGTTCTTC. This sequence encodes CASTGDRGDEQFF.

This clone was seen a handful of times. The rearrangement joins TRBV10-3 to TRBJ2-7; D unclear. The CDR3 has 12 amino acids. Germline CDR1 is ENHRY and CDR2 is SYGVKD. Trimming took 2 bases from V and 2 from J, leaving 4 bases between them. CDR3 sequence: CAISEETYEQYF. CDR3 nucleotide sequence: TGTGCCATCAGTGAGGAGACCTACGAGCAGTACTTC.

This chain connects TRBV2 to TRBJ1-2, with 8 bases fitting TRBD1. CDR3 length equals 16 residues. Germline loops: CDR1 SNHLY, CDR2 FYNNEI. V was clipped by 8 bases and J by 6 bases; unmatched bases: 17. As DNA, the CDR3 is TGTGCCAGCCGACCCTACGCAGGGGGCCGTTTGGATGGCTACACCTTC. It translates to CASRPYAGGRLDGYTF.

This clone was seen just once. V usage is TRBV4-3 and J usage is TRBJ2-6; no clear D. The germline gives CDR1 LGHNA, CDR2 YSLEER. The CDR3 loop spans 15 amino acids. V gave up 1 base and J gave up 0 bases, with 4 bases separating them. The CDR3 DNA reads TGCGCCAGCAGCCAAGGTCTCTCTGGGGCCAACGTCCTGACTTTC. Its protein product is CASSQGLSGANVLTF.

The chain recombines TRBV6-5 with TRBJ1-2; D might be TRBD1 (6 bases). From germline, CDR1 is MNHEY and CDR2 SVGAGI. Trimming took 5 bases from V and 3 from J, leaving 10 bases between them. This CDR3 spans 13 amino acids. The CDR3 region is CASSPDSYYGYTF. As DNA, the CDR3 is TGTGCCAGCAGTCCGGACAGCTACTATGGCTACACCTTC.

The V call is TRBV18, the J call TRBJ1-4, with D possibly matching TRBD1 (5 bases). V shed 3 bases and J shed 4 bases, with 12 bases lying between them. CDR3 length equals 15 residues. Looked up from germline, CDR1 is KGHSH and CDR2 is LQKENI. As DNA, the CDR3 is TGTGCCAGCTCACCTCCCGCAGGGAATAATGAAAAACTGTTTTTT. Its translation is CASSPPAGNNEKLFF.